This T cell receptor (beta chain) was sequenced during a study of human T cells and chemical hapten exposure. Turning to the study itself: Application of 0.01% DPC to the upper back was done by patch test, with a reading at 6 days.

Whole-study results and caveats: In comparison with controls, expanded TCRs gave rise to a significantly larger number of large CDR3 similarity clusters. Having alopecia, donors may respond immunologically unlike healthy people.

Time point given: pre-sensitization, week 0. Treatment noted: therapeutic diphenylcyclopropenone sensitization with weekly scalp DPC. Extraction of total RNA was performed on unfractionated whole blood. Participating donors were patients with alopecia, aged 18 to 70 years, considered appropriate candidates for DPC. With respect to this clonotype: Its antigen is currently unknown.

V was cut by 3 bases and J by 2 bases, with 11 bases left in between. This CDR3 comprises 15 residues. TCRdb re-derived calls from the RACE reads in MiXCR, one entry per CDR3 protein. The sample shows over 50,000 distinct CDR3 sequences, roughly 10% of them seen only once. The receptor was isolated from a young woman with alopecia areata. Some clones in this sample may be carry-over from other donors' samples. The input for sequencing was whole blood, taken in connection with sensitization to the hapten diphenylcyclopropenone (DPC). The V call is TRBV12-3 or TRBV12-4, the J call TRBJ1-5; perhaps TRBD1 as D (6 bases). The CDR3 sequence is CASSFGGAGNQPQHF. CDR3 bases: TGTGCCAGCAGTTTCGGGGGCGCCGGCAATCAGCCCCAGCATTTT.